The clone carrying this T cell receptor beta chain has more than one count but fewer than ten. The record originates from a study of blood T cell repertoires in COVID-19. On the study more broadly: Collection of acute and convalescent COVID-19 samples took place in the United States, Italy and Spain. Sources were T cells, B-cell-depleted T cells, or PBMCs; the material itself was cDNA or gDNA.

From germline, CDR1 is SQVTM and CDR2 ANQGSEA. CDR3 length equals 14 residues. With V trimmed by 6 bases and J by 5 bases, 12 bases remained unmatched. Original methodology: Amplification with reference gene primers provided the estimates of nucleated cell counts. Sequencing was performed with immunoSEQ multiplex PCR; in TCRdb, only in-frame clones are kept and a portion is missing. Clone size and the V and J calls come from that table; the DNA yielded D and trimming. The profile shows approximately 140,000 clones, approximately 86% of them singletons. The receptor was isolated from a man between 65 and 85 years old with acute or convalescent COVID-19. Sequenced material: peripheral blood. The chain uses TRBV29-1 and TRBJ2-5; 7 nucleotides line up with TRBD2. The CDR3 region is CSVDKSGNGETQYF. The CDR3 DNA sequence: TGCAGCGTCGACAAAAGCGGGAATGGGGAGACCCAGTACTTC.